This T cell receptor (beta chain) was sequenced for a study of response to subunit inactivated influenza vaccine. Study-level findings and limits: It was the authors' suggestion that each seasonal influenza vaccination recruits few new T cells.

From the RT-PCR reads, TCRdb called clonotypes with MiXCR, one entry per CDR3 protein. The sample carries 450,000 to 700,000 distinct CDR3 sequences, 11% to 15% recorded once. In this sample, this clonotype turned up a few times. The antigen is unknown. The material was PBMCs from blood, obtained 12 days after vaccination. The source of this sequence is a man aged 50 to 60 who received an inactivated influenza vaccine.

For the CDR3, the DNA is TGCAGTGCCCACCCTACCGGGGCCTACAATGAGCAGTTCTTC. Protein sequence: CSAHPTGAYNEQFF. This chain uses TRBV20-1 with TRBJ2-1, with D maybe TRBD2 (5 bases). Trimming removed 6 bases at V and 2 bases at J, with 14 bases between. CDR1 DFQATT and CDR2 SNEGSKA come from the germline V gene (reference sequence). The CDR3 contains 14 residues.